This T cell receptor beta chain emerged from a study of early T cells in non-severe SARS-CoV-2 infection. TCRdb reprocessed the 5' RACE reads with MiXCR, giving one entry per CDR3 protein. There are 45,000 to 65,000 distinct CDR3 sequences in the sample; around 10% occur only once, and about 2.4% lies in the top ten. The CDR3 consists of 15 residues. V was shortened by 5 bases and J by 0 bases, with 14 bases between the two germline ends. The V and J genes are TRBV12-3 or TRBV12-4 and TRBJ2-7, with D possibly TRBD1 on 6 matching bases. This TCR was sampled from an adult who was a healthcare worker with PCR-confirmed SARS-CoV-2 infection or an uninfected control (not recorded which). The specimen was whole blood, collected at baseline. CDR3 sequence reads: CASSNGQPRSYEQYF. CDR3 nucleotides: TGTGCCAGCAGTAATGGACAGCCCCGCTCCTACGAGCAGTACTTC.